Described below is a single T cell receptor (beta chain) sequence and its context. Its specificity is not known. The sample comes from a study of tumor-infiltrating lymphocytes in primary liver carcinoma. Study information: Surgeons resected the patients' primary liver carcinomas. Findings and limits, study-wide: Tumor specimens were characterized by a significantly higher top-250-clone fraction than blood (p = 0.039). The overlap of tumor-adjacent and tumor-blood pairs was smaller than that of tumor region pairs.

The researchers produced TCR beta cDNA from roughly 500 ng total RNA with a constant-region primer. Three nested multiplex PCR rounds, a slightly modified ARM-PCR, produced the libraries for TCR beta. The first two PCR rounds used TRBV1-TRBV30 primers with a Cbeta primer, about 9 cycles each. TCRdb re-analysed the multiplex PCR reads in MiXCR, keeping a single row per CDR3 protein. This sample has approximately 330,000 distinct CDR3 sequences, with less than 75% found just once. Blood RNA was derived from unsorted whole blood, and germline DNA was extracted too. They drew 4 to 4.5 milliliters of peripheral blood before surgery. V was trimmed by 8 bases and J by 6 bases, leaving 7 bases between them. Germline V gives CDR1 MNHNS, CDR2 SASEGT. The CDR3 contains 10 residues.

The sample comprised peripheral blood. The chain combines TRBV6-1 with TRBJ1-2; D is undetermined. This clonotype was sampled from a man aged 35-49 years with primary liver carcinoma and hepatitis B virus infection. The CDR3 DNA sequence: TGTGCCAGCTTTCTTGATGGCTACACCTTC. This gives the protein CASFLDGYTF.